This T cell receptor (beta chain) was profiled in a study of T cell responses to AZD1222 COVID-19 vaccine (dated by TCRdb to the early 2020s). Concerning the study at large: Because spike-specific TCR depth and breadth did not differ between the two schedules, AZD1222 recipients who got a second dose at roughly 4 weeks were pooled with those who got a second dose at roughly 12 weeks. A total of 233 trial participants underwent TCR sequencing, of whom some 210 received two doses of AZD1222 and some 26 received two doses of the MenACWY control vaccine. Trial participants were enrolled by age into subgroups of 18-55, 56-69 and 70-plus years, and approximately 150, 30 and 60 TCR-sequenced participants, respectively, were included in these subgroups.

V is pared back by 7 bases and J by 7 bases, with 14 bases lying between the germline termini. Taken from the germline V gene, the CDR1 and CDR2 loops are MNHEY and SVGAGI. Taken from cysteine to phenylalanine, the CDR3 has 12 residues. CDR3 DNA only is kept here, 36 bases in frame from base 1. This clone appeared a few times. Its cognate antigen has yet to be identified. It has no much larger one-base neighbor in the sample; base qualities were not kept. Overall study results and their limits: Because no samples from the day 14 peak response were available, repertoires could be characterized only after the peak T cell response. The 56-69-year group was small, and its depth increase did not reach significance, likely because of low power. Participants were mostly white British and included more females than males, and it was suggested by the authors that clonal diversity may have been underestimated. Spike-specific TCR breadth and depth rose significantly after two AZD1222 doses compared with day 0 and with MenACWY recipients. Nearly half of unique spike-specific TCRs reportedly recognized epitopes outside regions mutated in the B.1.351 and B.1.1.7 variants. Vaccine-associated CD4 TCRs spanned the whole spike protein, with dominant responses in regions 160-218 and 743-854. Conclusions about previously exposed vaccinees were limited because only a handful of AZD1222 recipients were SARS-CoV-2 seropositive at baseline.

In the paper's terms, the time point label means: baseline before first vaccination. Vaccinee samples came from UK trials COV001 and COV002, including a single-blind randomized controlled phase 2/3 trial of AZD1222 (ChAdOx1 nCoV-19) in healthy adults. For TCRbeta chain sequencing, PBMC samples were collected from trial participants at day 0 and at day 28 after the second dose. The CDR3 regions of human TCRbeta chains were subjected to immunosequencing. As for the authors' bioinformatics: TCRs in the repertoires were compared against a reference library of SARS-CoV-2-specific TCRs that had been generated with the MIRA antigen-specificity platform. Breadth meant the fraction of unique TCRs that were SARS-CoV-2-associated, whereas depth meant the fraction of total T cells that were SARS-CoV-2-associated. Using the MIRA data, each spike-specific TCR was mapped to the spike region that the TCR reacts to and placed in a CD4 or CD8 class. Log10-transformed breadth and depth values were compared by one-way ANOVA with Sidak's multiple comparisons tests. Held by TCRdb, this immuneACCESS table contains in-frame sequences only and omits some clones. Under half of the omission traces to an unresolved V gene where checked; the cause of the rest is unknown. The V and J calls and clone size are taken from that table; D and trimming were inferred from the DNA. The sample includes some 200,000 clones, with 93% observed a single time. The ten largest clones capture 3.5% to 4.5% of the sample.

Source: peripheral blood, taken on day 0 of AZD1222 vaccination. The rearrangement joined TRBV6-5 to TRBJ2-7; the D gene cannot be resolved beyond TRBD1 or TRBD2, each matching 6 bases. This clonotype originated in an adult in good health. Here the CDR3 is given as CASTARGREQYF. The nucleotide sequence reads TGTGCCAGCACCGCAAGGGGGAGGGAGCAGTACTTC.